The 14 T cell receptor beta chains below come from one sample, sequenced in a study of molecular identifiers for immune sequencing clone quantification. TCRdb recomputed calls from the PCR reads with MiXCR, one row per CDR3 protein. The data hold around 480,000 distinct CDR3 sequences, with about 22% observed a single time. The sequencing sample was made of naive CD8+ T cells from blood, with Jurkat cell RNA spiked in. Subset reported: FACS-sorted CD8+CD4-CCR7+CD45RA+ naive T cells. These receptors all come from a human donor in good health. Some libraries in this study had Jurkat cell RNA spiked in.

This clonotype was counted many times. V and J are TRBV20-1 and TRBJ2-3; D is uncertain. The germline CDR1 and CDR2 sequences are DFQATT and SNEGSKA (reference sequence). Trimming shortened V by 0 bases and J by 0 bases, and 10 bases separated the two germline ends. The CDR3 is 15 amino acids. Here the CDR3 DNA reads TGCAGTGCTAGAGATTTTTGGCAAAGCACAGATACGCAGTATTTT. This sequence encodes CSARDFWQSTDTQYF.

This clonotype was observed at least ten times. CDR3 nucleotide sequence: TGTGCCAGCAGCCGCCGGGACAGCCCTTCCTACGAGCAGTACTTC. Its protein product is CASSRRDSPSYEQYF. The rearrangement uses TRBV7-9 and TRBJ2-7, with 7 bases matching TRBD1. Per germline, CDR1 SEHNR and CDR2 FQNEAQ (reference sequence). This CDR3 has 15 amino acids. V trimming: 5 bases; J trimming: 1 base; junction bases outside the gene matches: 8.

CDR3 in amino acids: CASSIVQGATKETQYF. In DNA form, the CDR3 reads TGTGCCAGCAGCATAGTCCAGGGGGCGACCAAAGAGACCCAGTACTTC. V is TRBV7-9 and J is TRBJ2-5; 8 bases line up with TRBD1. Germline CDR1 SEHNR, CDR2 FQNEAQ (reference sequence). The CDR3 has 16 amino acids. With 5 bases clipped from V and 3 bases from J, the junction kept 11 bases outside the gene matches.

This clonotype was recorded a few times. The chain couples TRBV19 to TRBJ1-5, with D unclear. V was shortened by 0 bases and J by 4 bases, with 4 bases between the two germline ends. Looked up from germline, CDR1 is LNHDA and CDR2 is SQIVND (reference sequence). The length of the CDR3 is 13 residues. Here the CDR3 DNA reads TGTGCCAGTAGTATAGAGGAGAATCAGCCCCAGCATTTT. As protein: CASSIEENQPQHF. The entire variable domain, with the rest obtained from reference TRBV19 and TRBJ1-5, is as follows: DGGITQSPKYLFRKEGQNVTLSCEQNLNHDAMYWYRQDPGQGLRLIYYSQIVNDFQKGDIAEGYSVSREKKESFPLTVTSAQKNPTAFYLCASSIEENQPQHFGDGTRLSIL.

The chain couples TRBV9 to TRBJ1-2; 7 bases fit TRBD1. CDR1 is SGDLS, CDR2 YYNGEE, per germline. The trim removed 0 bases at V and 2 bases at J, leaving 7 bases unmatched. This CDR3 is 16 amino acids long. The CDR3 loop is CASSVEAGTVNYGYTF. The CDR3 nucleotides are TGTGCCAGCAGCGTAGAAGCTGGGACAGTAAACTATGGCTACACCTTC.

In its sample, this clonotype was seen a few times. V is TRBV19 and J is TRBJ1-5, with TRBD1 identical over 7 bases. Germline lookup yields CDR1 LNHDA and CDR2 SQIVND (reference sequence). This CDR3 spans 14 amino acids. Trimming cost V 3 bases and J 9 bases; bases outside gene matches: 8. The CDR3 DNA follows: TGTGCCAGTAGTATCCGGGACAGAGTTTGGCCCCAGCATTTT. Its translation is CASSIRDRVWPQHF.

Ten or more counts support this clonotype. The chain links TRBV5-5 to TRBJ2-5; D is unresolved. CDR3 length: 11 amino acids. Germline V lookup: CDR1 SGHKS, CDR2 YYEKEE (reference sequence). The V end lost 5 bases, the J end lost 1 base, and 3 bases lay between the germline ends. CDR3: CASRAQETQYF. The CDR3 region has the DNA TGTGCCAGCAGGGCCCAAGAGACCCAGTACTTC.

The chain employs TRBV18 and TRBJ2-2; 8 bases agree with TRBD2. The J segment lost 7 bases and the V segment lost 5 bases, leaving 12 bases of the junction unmatched. The germline CDR1 and CDR2 sequences are KGHSH and LQKENI. The CDR3 runs 16 residues. The CDR3 DNA reads as TGTGCCAGCTCAACTAGCGGAGACGAACAGGGCGGGGAGCTGTTTTTT. This encodes CASSTSGDEQGGELFF.

Turning to this clonotype: A much larger clone differs by one base, so this may be a read error. The V and J genes are TRBV7-9 and TRBJ2-5, with D possibly being TRBD2 (6 bases). This CDR3 spans 14 amino acids. Germline V gene lookup returns CDR1 SEHNR and CDR2 FQNEAQ (reference sequence). CDR3 amino acids: CASGLTSDYKAQYF. DNA for the CDR3: TGTGCCAGCGGCTTAACCTCGGACTACAAGGCCCAGTACTTC.

This clonotype came up many times. The chain carries TRBV7-9 and TRBJ1-5, with TRBD1 identical over 9 bases. V gave up 6 bases and J gave up 3 bases; unmatched junction bases: 12. The CDR3 loop spans 17 amino acids. The germline gives CDR1 SEHNR, CDR2 FQNEAQ (reference sequence). The CDR3 DNA reads TGTGCCAGCAGTCCCGAGCCTAGACAGGGGGTCAATCAGCCCCAGCATTTT. Its translation is CASSPEPRQGVNQPQHF.

This chain links TRBV29-1 with TRBJ1-3; D is unclear. CDR3 length: 18 residues. Looked up from germline, CDR1 is SQVTM and CDR2 is ANQGSEA. The V gene lost 7 bases and the J gene lost 0 bases, with 25 bases spanning the gap. The CDR3 sequence is CSARVNPDWPYSGNTIYF. CDR3 DNA sequence: TGCAGCGCCCGAGTTAACCCTGACTGGCCTTACTCTGGAAACACCATATATTTT.

This clonotype was observed at least ten times. The chain couples TRBV5-6 to TRBJ2-5; D remains unclear. CDR1 is SGHDT and CDR2 is YYEEEE in the germline V gene. V was cut by 0 bases and J by 1 base, with 7 bases left in between. The CDR3 contains 14 residues. The CDR3 protein is CASSLAQFQETQYF. In DNA form, the CDR3 reads TGTGCCAGCAGCTTGGCCCAGTTCCAAGAGACCCAGTACTTC.

The V and J genes are TRBV11-2 and TRBJ1-4, with D tentatively TRBD1 (5 bases). V dropped 1 base and J dropped 8 bases, with 17 bases sitting between them. Germline lookup yields CDR1 SGHAT and CDR2 FQNNGV. The CDR3 contains 16 residues. This chain's CDR3 is CASSLGGSGFFEKLFF. The CDR3, as DNA: TGTGCCAGCAGCTTAGGTGGTTCAGGGTTCTTCGAAAAACTGTTTTTT.

This clonotype appeared many times. The J gene is TRBJ1-1, the V gene TRBV27; D uncertain. Deletions cut 0 bases from V and 0 bases from J, with 8 bases between. The CDR3 totals 15 residues. The germline V gene has CDR1 MNHEY and CDR2 SMNVEV (reference sequence). CDR3 amino acids: CASSLSLRLNTEAFF. DNA of the CDR3: TGTGCCAGCAGTTTATCGTTAAGGCTGAACACTGAAGCTTTCTTT.